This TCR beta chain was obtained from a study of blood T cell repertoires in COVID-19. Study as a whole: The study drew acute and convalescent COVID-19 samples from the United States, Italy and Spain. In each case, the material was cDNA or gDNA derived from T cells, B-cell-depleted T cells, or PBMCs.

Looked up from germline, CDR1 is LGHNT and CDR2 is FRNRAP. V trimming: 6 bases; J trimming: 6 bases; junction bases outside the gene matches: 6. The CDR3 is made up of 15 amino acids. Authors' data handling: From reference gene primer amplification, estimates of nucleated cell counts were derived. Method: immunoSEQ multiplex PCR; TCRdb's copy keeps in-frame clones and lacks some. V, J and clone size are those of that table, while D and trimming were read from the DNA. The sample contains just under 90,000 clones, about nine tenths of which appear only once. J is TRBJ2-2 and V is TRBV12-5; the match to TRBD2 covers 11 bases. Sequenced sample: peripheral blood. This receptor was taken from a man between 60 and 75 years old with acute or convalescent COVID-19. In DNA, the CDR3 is TGTGCTAGTGGCACCGGGACTAGCGGTTCCGGGGAGCTGTTTTTT. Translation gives CASGTGTSGSGELFF. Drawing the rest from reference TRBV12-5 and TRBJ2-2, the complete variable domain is DARVTQTPRHKVTEMGQEVTMRCQPILGHNTVFWYRQTMMQGLELLAYFRNRAPLDDSGMPKDRFSAEMPDATLATLKIQPSEPRDSAVYFCASGTGTSGSGELFFGEGSRLTVL.